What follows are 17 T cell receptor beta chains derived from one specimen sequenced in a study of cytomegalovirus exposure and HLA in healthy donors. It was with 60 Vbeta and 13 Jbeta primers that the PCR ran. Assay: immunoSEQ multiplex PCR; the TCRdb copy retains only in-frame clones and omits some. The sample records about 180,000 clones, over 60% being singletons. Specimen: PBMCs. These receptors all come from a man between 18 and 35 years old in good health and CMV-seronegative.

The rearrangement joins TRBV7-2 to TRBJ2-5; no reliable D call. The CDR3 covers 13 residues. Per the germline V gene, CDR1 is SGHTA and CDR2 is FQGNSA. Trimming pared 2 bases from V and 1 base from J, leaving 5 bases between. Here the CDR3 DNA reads TGTGCCAGCAGCTTATCCAGCCAAGAGACCCAGTACTTC. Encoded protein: CASSLSSQETQYF.

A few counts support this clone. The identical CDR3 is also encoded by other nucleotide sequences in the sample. This CDR3 reads CAWSGQGNQPQHF. The CDR3 DNA is TGTGCCTGGAGCGGACAGGGCAATCAGCCCCAGCATTTT. The rearrangement links TRBV30 to TRBJ1-5; the match to TRBD1 covers 7 bases. This CDR3 contains 13 residues. V gave up 3 bases and J gave up 2 bases; unmatched junction bases: 1. Germline assignment: CDR1 GTSNPN and CDR2 SVGIG (reference sequence).

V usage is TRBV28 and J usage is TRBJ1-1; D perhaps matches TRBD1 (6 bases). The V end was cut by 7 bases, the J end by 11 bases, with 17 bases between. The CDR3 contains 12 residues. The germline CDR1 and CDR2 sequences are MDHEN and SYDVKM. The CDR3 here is CASTLGGLDAFF. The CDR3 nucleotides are TGTGCCAGCACCCTAGGGGGTCTAGACGCTTTCTTT.

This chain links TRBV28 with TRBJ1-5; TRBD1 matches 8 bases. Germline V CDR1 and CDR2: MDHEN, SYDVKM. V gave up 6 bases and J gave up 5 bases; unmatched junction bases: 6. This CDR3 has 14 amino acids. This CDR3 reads CASRSGTGYQPQHF. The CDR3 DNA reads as TGTGCCAGCAGGTCCGGGACAGGATATCAGCCCCAGCATTTT.

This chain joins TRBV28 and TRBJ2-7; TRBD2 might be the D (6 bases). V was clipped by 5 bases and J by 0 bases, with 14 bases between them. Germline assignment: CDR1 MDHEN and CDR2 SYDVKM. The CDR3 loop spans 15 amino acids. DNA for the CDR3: TGTGCCAGCAGTCTAGAACCTAGCGTCTCCTACGAGCAGTACTTC. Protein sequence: CASSLEPSVSYEQYF.

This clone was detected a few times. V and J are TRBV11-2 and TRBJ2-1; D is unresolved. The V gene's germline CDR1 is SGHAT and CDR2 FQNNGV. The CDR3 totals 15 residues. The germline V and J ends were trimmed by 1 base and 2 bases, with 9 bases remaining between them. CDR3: CASSLGGGTYNEQFF. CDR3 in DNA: TGTGCCAGCAGCTTAGGTGGCGGTACCTACAATGAGCAGTTCTTC.

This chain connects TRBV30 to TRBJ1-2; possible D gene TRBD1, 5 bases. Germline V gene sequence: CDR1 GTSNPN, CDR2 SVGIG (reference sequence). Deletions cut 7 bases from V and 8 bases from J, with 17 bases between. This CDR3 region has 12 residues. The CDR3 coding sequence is TGTGCCTCCTCGAGGCCGGGGGAAGGCTACACCTTC. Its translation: CASSRPGEGYTF.

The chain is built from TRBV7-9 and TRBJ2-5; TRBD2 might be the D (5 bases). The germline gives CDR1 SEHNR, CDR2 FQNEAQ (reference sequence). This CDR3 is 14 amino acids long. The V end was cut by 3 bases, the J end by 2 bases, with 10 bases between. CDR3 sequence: CASSFGRTQETQYF. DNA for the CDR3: TGTGCCAGCAGCTTTGGGCGGACTCAAGAGACCCAGTACTTC.

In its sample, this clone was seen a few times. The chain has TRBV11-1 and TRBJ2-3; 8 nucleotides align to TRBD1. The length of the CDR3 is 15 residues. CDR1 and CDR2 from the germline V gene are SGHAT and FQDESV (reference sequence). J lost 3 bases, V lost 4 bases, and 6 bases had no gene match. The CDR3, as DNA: TGTGCCAGCAGCTCCCGGGACAGGAGAACAGATACGCAGTATTTT. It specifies CASSSRDRRTDTQYF.

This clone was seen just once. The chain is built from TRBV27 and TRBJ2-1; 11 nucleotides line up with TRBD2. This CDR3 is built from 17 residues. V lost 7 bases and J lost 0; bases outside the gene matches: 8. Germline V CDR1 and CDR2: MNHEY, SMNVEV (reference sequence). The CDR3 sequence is CASNPVGLAGSYNEQFF. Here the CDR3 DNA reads TGTGCCAGCAACCCTGTCGGACTAGCGGGCTCCTACAATGAGCAGTTCTTC.

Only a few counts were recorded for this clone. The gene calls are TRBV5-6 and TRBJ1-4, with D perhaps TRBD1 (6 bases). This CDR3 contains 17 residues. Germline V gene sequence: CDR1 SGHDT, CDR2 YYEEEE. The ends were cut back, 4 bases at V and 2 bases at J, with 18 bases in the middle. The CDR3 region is CASSPWTALGTNEKLFF. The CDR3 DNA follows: TGTGCCAGCAGCCCATGGACAGCGCTAGGGACTAATGAAAAACTGTTTTTT.

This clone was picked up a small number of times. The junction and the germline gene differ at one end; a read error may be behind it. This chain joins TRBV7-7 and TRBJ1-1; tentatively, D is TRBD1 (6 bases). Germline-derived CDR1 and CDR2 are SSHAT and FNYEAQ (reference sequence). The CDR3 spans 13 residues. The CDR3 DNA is TGTGCTAGCAGCTCGGACAGGAACACTGAAGCTTTCTTT. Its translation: CASSSDRNTEAFF. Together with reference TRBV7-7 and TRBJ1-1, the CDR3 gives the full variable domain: GAGVSQSPRYKVTKRGQDVTLRCDPISSHATLYWYQQALGQGPEFLTYFNYEAQPDKSGLPSDRFSAERPEGSISTLTIQRTEQRDSAMYRCASSSDRNTEAFFGQGTRLTVV.

The CDR3 DNA reads TGTGCCAGCAGTTTGGACAGGGGGAACACTGAAGCTTTCTTT. Translation gives CASSLDRGNTEAFF. The V and J genes are TRBV27 and TRBJ1-1; 9 bases agree with TRBD1. The J segment lost 1 base and the V segment lost 3 bases, leaving 0 bases of the junction unmatched. Germline CDR1 MNHEY, CDR2 SMNVEV (reference sequence). CDR3 size: 14 residues.

The CDR3 sequence is CASSMRRQISTGEQYF. DNA for the CDR3: TGTGCCAGTAGTATGAGGAGGCAAATCAGTACGGGCGAGCAGTACTTC. The chain has TRBV19 and TRBJ2-7; perhaps TRBD2 as D (5 bases). Per the germline V gene, CDR1 is LNHDA and CDR2 is SQIVND (reference sequence). The CDR3 covers 16 residues. With 3 bases removed from V and 6 bases from J, the gap between germline ends came to 21 bases. The variable domain in full, with the rest retrieved from reference TRBV19 and TRBJ2-7, is DGGITQSPKYLFRKEGQNVTLSCEQNLNHDAMYWYRQDPGQGLRLIYYSQIVNDFQKGDIAEGYSVSREKKESFPLTVTSAQKNPTAFYLCASSMRRQISTGEQYFGPGTRLTVT.

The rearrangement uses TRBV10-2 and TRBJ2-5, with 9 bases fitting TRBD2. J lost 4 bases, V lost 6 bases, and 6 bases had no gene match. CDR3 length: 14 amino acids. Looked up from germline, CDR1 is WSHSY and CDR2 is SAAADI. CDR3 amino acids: CASRERGEGETQYF. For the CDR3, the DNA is TGCGCCAGCAGGGAGCGGGGGGAGGGAGAGACCCAGTACTTC.

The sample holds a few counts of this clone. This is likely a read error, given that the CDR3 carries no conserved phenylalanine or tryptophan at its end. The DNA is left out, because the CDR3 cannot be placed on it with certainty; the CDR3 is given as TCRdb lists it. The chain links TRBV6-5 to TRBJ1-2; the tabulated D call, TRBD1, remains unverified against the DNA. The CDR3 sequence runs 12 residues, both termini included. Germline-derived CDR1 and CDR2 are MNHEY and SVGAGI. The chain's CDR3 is CASSYSTWDRER.

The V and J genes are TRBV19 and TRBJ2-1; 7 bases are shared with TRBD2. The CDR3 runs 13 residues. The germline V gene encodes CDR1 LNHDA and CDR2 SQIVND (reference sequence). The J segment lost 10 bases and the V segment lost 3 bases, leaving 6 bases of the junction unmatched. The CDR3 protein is CASSIRRAGEQFF. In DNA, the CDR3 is TGTGCCAGTAGTATTAGAAGAGCGGGGGAGCAGTTCTTC.